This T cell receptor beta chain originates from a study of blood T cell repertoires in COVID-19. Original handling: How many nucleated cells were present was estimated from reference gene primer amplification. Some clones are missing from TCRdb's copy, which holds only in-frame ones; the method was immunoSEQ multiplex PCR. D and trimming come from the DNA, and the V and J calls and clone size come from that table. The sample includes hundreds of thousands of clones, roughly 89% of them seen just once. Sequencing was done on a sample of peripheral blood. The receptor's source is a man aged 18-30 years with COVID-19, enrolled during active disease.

CDR3 region: CSATIAYEQYF. DNA for the CDR3: TGCAGTGCCACTATAGCCTACGAGCAGTACTTC. The chain has TRBV20-1 and TRBJ2-7; D not certain. The V end lost 6 bases, the J end lost 2 bases, and 8 bases lay between the germline ends. The CDR3 is 11 amino acids. The germline V gene has CDR1 DFQATT and CDR2 SNEGSKA (reference sequence).